The 3 T cell receptor beta chains below come from one sample, sequenced in a study of vaccination effects on CD4 cells after COVID-19. What these receptors recognize is not known. This table comes from immunoSEQ multiplex PCR, and its TCRdb copy is limited to in-frame clones, with some not included. The table lists 28,000 or so clones, around 70% of them singletons. Antigen-specific CD4+ T cells expanded by the ViraFEST assay with viral peptide pools were then sequenced. The authors isolated CD4+ T cells after around 10 days of culture. Participants were vaccinated with two doses of either the BNT162b2 or mRNA-1273 vaccine. This specimen consisted of CD4+ T cells from PBMCs cultured with HCoV-NL63 spike peptides, obtained after COVID-19 vaccination. Receptors originate from a human donor who received a COVID-19 vaccine.

The chain employs TRBV18 and TRBJ1-1; TRBD1 agrees at 9 bases. Germline V gene data show CDR1 as KGHSH and CDR2 as LQKENI. There are 14 residues in the CDR3. The ends lost 4 bases at V and 5 bases at J; junction bases unmatched: 5. Written as DNA, the CDR3 is TGTGCCAGCTCACTCCCGGGACAGGGAACTGAAGCTTTCTTT. Protein: CASSLPGQGTEAFF.

V usage is TRBV24-1 and J usage is TRBJ2-3; no definite D call. The CDR3 has 13 amino acids. V was trimmed by 6 bases and J by 1 base, leaving 7 bases between them. CDR1 and CDR2 from the germline V gene are KGHDR and SFDVKD. CDR3 bases: TGTGCCACCAGTATTTCAGGCACAGATACGCAGTATTTT. Translating gives CATSISGTDTQYF.

The chain couples TRBV5-6 to TRBJ1-2, with TRBD1 identical over 7 bases. The CDR3 totals 14 residues. The ends lost 3 bases at V and 1 base at J; junction bases unmatched: 3. Germline loops: CDR1 SGHDT, CDR2 YYEEEE. CDR3 sequence reads: CASSSGQLNYGYTF. In nucleotides, the CDR3 is TGTGCCAGCAGCTCGGGACAGCTTAACTATGGCTACACCTTC.